This TCR beta chain was captured in a study of T cell changes during pregnancy in multiple sclerosis (dated by TCRdb to the late 2010s). Looking at the study overall: The study examined how the T cell repertoire changed over the course of pregnancy in women with multiple sclerosis.

The junction carries 18 bases between V and J, which are trimmed by 5 bases and 2 bases respectively. The cysteine opens and the phenylalanine closes a CDR3 of 15 amino acids. The DNA shown is the 45-base CDR3, in frame from base 1. Looking up the germline V gene yields CDR1 SQVTM and CDR2 ANQGSEA. With respect to this clone: This receptor's antigen is unknown. The input lacks base qualities; no much larger clone sits a single base away.

Libraries were constructed by the immunoSEQ multiplex PCR assay. Imported from immuneACCESS, the table was reduced by TCRdb to in-frame sequences with V and J called. These copies leave out some clones; in studies compared against another copy, an unresolved V gene accounts for under half, and the cause of the remainder is not known. Present in this sample are some 30,000 clones, over 75% of which were seen just once. The biggest ten clones account for roughly 7.5% of the sample. The rearrangement combines TRBV29-1 with TRBJ1-1; 6 matching bases give a weak D call of TRBD1. The sequence derives from a female donor with multiple sclerosis, enrolled in a pregnancy study. The specimen comprised CD8+ T cells from peripheral blood mononuclear cells, sampled after pregnancy. The DNA is TGCAGCGTTAACGGTCAAAAGGACAGAAACACTGAAGCTTTCTTT. It translates to CSVNGQKDRNTEAFF. Joined to the reference TRBV29-1 and TRBJ1-1 proteins, this CDR3 gives the full variable domain: SAVISQKPSRDICQRGTSLTIQCQVDSQVTMMFWYRQQPGQSLTLIATANQGSEATYESGFVIDKFPISRPNLTFSTLTVSNMSPEDSSIYLCSVNGQKDRNTEAFFGQGTRLTVV.